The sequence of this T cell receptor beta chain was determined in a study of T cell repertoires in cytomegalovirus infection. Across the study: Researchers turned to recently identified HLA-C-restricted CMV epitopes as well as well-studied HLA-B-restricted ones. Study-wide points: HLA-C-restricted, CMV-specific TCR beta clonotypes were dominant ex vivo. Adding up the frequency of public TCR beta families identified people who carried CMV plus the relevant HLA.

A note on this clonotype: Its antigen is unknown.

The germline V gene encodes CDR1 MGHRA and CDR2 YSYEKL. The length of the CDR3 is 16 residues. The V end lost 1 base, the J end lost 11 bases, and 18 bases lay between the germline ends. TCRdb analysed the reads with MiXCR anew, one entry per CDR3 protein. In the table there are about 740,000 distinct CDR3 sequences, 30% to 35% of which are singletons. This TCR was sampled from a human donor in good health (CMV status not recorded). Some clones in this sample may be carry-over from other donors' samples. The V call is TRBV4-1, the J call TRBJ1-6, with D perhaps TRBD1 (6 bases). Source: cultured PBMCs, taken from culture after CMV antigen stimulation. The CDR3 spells CASSQGPTGPYAPLHF. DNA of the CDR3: TGCGCCAGCAGCCAAGGGCCGACAGGTCCCTATGCACCCCTCCACTTT.